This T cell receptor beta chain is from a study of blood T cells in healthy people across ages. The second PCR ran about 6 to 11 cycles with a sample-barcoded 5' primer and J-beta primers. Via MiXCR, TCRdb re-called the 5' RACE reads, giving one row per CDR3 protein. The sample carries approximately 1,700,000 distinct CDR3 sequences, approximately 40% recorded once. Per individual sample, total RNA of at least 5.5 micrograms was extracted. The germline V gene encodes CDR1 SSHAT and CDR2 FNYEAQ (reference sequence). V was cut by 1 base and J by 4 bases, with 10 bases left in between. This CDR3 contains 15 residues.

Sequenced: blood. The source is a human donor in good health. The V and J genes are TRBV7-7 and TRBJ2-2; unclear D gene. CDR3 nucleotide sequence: TGTGCCAGCAGCTTAGTAGGGCCGGGCACCGGGGAGCTGTTTTTT. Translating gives CASSLVGPGTGELFF.